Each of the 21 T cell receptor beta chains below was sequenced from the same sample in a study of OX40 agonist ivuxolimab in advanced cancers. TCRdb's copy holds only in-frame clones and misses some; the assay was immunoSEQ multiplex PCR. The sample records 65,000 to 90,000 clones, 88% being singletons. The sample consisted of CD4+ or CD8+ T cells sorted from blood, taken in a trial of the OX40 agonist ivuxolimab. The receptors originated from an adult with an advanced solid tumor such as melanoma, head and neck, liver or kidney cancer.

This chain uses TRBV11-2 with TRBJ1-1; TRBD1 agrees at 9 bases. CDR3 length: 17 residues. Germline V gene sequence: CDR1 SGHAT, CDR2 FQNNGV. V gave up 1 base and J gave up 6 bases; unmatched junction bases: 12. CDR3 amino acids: CASSLGGTGWTPAEAFF. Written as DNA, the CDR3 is TGTGCCAGCAGCTTAGGAGGGACAGGGTGGACCCCCGCTGAAGCTTTCTTT.

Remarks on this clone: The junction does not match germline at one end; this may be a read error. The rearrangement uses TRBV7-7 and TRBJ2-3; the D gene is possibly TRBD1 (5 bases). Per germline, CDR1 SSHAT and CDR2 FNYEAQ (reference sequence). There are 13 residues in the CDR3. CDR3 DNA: TGTGCTAGCAGCTTAGCCCAGGACACTACGCAGTATTTT. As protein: CASSLAQDTTQYF.

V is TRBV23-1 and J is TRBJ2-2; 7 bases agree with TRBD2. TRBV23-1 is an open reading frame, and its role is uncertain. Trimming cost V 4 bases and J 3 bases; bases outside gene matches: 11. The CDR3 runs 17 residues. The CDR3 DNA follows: TGCGCCAGCAGTCGTTACGGACCCCGGGAGGACACCGGGGAGCTGTTTTTT. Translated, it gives CASSRYGPREDTGELFF.

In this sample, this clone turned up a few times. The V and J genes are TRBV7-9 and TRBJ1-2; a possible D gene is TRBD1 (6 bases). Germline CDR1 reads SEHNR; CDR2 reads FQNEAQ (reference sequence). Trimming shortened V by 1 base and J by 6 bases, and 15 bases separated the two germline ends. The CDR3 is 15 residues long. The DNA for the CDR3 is TGTGCCAGCAGCTTAGGAGGACAGCGTGGGCATGGCTACACCTTC. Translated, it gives CASSLGGQRGHGYTF.

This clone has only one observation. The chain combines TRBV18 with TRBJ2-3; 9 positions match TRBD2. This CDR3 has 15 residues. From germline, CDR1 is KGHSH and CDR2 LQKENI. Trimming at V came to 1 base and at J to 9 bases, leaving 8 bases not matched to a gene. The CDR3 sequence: CASSPLTSGDITQYF. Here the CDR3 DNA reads TGTGCCAGCTCACCACTGACTAGCGGAGACATAACGCAGTATTTT. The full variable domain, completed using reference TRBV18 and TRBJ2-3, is NAGVMQNPRHLVRRRGQEARLRCSPMKGHSHVYWYRQLPEEGLKFMVYLQKENIIDESGMPKERFSAEFPKEGPSILRIQQVVRGDSAAYFCASSPLTSGDITQYFGPGTRLTVL.

The CDR3 coding sequence is TGTGCCAGCAGTGAGTTGGGGCTAAATCAGCCCCAGCATTTT. Translating gives CASSELGLNQPQHF. This rearrangement joins TRBV2 to TRBJ1-5; the D gene is possibly TRBD1 (5 bases). The germline V gene has CDR1 SNHLY and CDR2 FYNNEI. V was shortened by 3 bases and J by 4 bases, with 10 bases between the two germline ends. This CDR3 is 14 amino acids long. The complete variable domain, with remaining parts taken from reference TRBV2 and TRBJ1-5, reads EPEVTQTPSHQVTQMGQEVILRCVPISNHLYFYWYRQILGQKVEFLVSFYNNEISEKSEIFDDQFSVERPDGSNFTLKIRSTKLEDSAMYFCASSELGLNQPQHFGDGTRLSIL.

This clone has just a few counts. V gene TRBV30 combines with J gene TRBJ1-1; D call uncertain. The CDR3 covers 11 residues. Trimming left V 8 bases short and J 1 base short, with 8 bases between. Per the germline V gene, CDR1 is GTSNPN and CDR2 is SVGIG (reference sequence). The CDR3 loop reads CAGTWNTEAFF. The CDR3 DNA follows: TGTGCCGGAACGTGGAACACTGAAGCTTTCTTT.

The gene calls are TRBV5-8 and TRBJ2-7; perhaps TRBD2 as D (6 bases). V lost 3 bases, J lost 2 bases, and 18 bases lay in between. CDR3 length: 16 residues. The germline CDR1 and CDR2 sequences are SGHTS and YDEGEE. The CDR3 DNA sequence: TGTGCCAGCAGCTCGTATGGCGGGGTGGGAGCCTACGAGCAGTACTTC. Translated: CASSSYGGVGAYEQYF.

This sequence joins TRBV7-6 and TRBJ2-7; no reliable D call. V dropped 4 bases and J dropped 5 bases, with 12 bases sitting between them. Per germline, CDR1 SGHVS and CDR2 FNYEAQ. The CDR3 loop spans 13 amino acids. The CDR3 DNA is TGTGCCAGCAGCTCCCGCAGGAATAACGAGCAGTACTTC. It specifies CASSSRRNNEQYF.

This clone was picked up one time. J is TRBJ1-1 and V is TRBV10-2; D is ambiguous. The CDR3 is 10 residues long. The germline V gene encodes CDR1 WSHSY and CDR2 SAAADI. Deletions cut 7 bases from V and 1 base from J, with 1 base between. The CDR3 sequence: CASKNTEAFF. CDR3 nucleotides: TGCGCCAGCAAGAACACTGAAGCTTTCTTT.

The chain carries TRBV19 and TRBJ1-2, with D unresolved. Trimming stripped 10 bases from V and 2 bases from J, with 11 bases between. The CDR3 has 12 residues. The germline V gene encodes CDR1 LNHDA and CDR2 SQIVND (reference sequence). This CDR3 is CATSPPNYGYTF. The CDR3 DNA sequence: TGTGCCACCAGCCCCCCAAACTATGGCTACACCTTC.

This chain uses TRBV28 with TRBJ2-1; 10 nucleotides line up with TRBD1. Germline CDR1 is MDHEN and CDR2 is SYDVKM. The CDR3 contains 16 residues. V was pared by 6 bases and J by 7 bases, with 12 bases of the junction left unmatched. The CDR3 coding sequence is TGTGCCAGCAGCGACCTCGGGACAGGGGTCCTGAATGAGCAGTTCTTC. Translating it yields CASSDLGTGVLNEQFF.

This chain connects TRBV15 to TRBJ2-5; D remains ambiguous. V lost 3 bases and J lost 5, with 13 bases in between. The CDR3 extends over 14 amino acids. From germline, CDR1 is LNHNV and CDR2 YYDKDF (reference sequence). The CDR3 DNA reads TGTGCCACCAGCAGGGGTCAGGAACGGGAGACCCAGTACTTC. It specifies CATSRGQERETQYF.

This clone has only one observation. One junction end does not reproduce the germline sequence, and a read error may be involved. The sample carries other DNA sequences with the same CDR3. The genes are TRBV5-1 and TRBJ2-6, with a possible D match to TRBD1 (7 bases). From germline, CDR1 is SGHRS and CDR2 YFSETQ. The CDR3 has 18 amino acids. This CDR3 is CASSLGTDDSRGANVLTF. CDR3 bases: TGCGCCAGCAGCTTAGGGACAGACGACTCTAGGGGGGCCAACGTCCTGACCTTC.

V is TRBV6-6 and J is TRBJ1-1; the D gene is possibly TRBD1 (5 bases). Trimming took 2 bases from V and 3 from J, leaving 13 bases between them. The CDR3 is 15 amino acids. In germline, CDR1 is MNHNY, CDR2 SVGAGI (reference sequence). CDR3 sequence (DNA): TGTGCCAGCAGTTACCTCGGGGACTCCGACACTGAAGCTTTCTTT. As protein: CASSYLGDSDTEAFF.

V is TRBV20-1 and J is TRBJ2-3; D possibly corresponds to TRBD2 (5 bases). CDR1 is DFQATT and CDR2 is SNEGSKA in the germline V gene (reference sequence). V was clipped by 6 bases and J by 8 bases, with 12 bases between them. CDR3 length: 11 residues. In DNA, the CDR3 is TGCAGTGCACCGGACTTGGGTACGCAGTATTTT. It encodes CSAPDLGTQYF.

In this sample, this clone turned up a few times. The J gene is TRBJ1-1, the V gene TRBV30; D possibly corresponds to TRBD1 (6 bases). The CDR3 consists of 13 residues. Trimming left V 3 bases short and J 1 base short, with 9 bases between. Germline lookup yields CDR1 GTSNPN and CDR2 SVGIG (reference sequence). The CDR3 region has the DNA TGTGCCTGGAGCGGACAGCAGAACACTGAAGCTTTCTTT. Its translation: CAWSGQQNTEAFF.

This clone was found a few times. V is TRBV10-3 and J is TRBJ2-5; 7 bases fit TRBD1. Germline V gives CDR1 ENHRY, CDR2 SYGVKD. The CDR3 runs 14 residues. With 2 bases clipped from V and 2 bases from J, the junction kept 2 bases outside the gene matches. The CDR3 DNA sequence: TGTGCCATCAGTGAGGGGACAGCTCAAGAGACCCAGTACTTC. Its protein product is CAISEGTAQETQYF.

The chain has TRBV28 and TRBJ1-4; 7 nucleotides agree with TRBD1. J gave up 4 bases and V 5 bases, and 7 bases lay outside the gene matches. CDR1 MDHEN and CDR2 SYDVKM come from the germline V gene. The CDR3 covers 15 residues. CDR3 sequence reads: CASSGRGSSNEKLFF. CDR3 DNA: TGTGCCAGCAGTGGCAGGGGGTCAAGTAATGAAAAACTGTTTTTT.

The CDR3 loop reads CASSRRREMNTEAFF. The CDR3 coding sequence is TGTGCCAGCAGCCGGCGCCGTGAAATGAACACTGAAGCTTTCTTT. This chain joins TRBV14 and TRBJ1-1; D remains ambiguous. The CDR3 runs 15 residues. CDR1 is SGHDN, CDR2 FVKESK, per germline. Trimming stripped 4 bases from V and 0 bases from J, with 12 bases between.

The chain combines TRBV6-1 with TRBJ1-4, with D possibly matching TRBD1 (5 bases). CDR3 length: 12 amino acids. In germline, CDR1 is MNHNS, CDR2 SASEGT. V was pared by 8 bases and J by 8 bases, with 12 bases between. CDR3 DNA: TGTGCCAGCGAGAGGGGCAGGGAAAAACTGTTTTTT. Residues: CASERGREKLFF.